The 20 T cell receptor beta chains below come from one sample, sequenced in a study of T cells in Graves' hyperthyroidism and ophthalmopathy. Researchers took RNA transcripts and amplified the TCR beta CDR3 regions from them. First-round RT-PCR with HTBI primers amplified the TCR CDR3 region. TCRdb independently ran MiXCR on the multiplex PCR reads; one entry per CDR3 protein. The sample has 400,000 to 550,000 distinct CDR3 sequences; around an eighth are singletons. Specimen: blood. Receptors originate from a woman between 18 and 30 years old with Graves' hyperthyroidism.

This clonotype came up many times. The gene calls are TRBV19 and TRBJ1-5, with 8 nucleotides matching TRBD1. The germline V gene encodes CDR1 LNHDA and CDR2 SQIVND (reference sequence). V lost 5 bases and J lost 5; bases outside the gene matches: 8. This CDR3 is built from 15 residues. CDR3 sequence reads: CASSGQGSGYQPQHF. CDR3 DNA: TGTGCCAGTAGTGGACAGGGTTCGGGCTATCAGCCCCAGCATTTT.

This sequence joins TRBV20-1 and TRBJ2-1, with 13 bases matching TRBD2. This CDR3 has 15 residues. The J segment lost 8 bases and the V segment lost 1 base, leaving 5 bases of the junction unmatched. Germline assignment: CDR1 DFQATT and CDR2 SNEGSKA (reference sequence). The CDR3 DNA reads as TGCAGTGCTAGAGGTGGACTAGCGGGAGTAGATGAGCAGTTCTTC. Amino acid sequence: CSARGGLAGVDEQFF.

This clonotype was counted once. V gene TRBV20-1 combines with J gene TRBJ2-1, with 9 bases matching TRBD2. The CDR3 runs 12 residues. V gave up 6 bases and J gave up 7 bases; unmatched junction bases: 4. Germline V gene data show CDR1 as DFQATT and CDR2 as SNEGSKA (reference sequence). CDR3 residues: CSAPLAGNEQFF. DNA for the CDR3: TGCAGTGCCCCCCTAGCGGGGAATGAGCAGTTCTTC.

This clonotype has ten or more counts. DNA for the CDR3: TGCAGTGCTAGTCTCATCGAGAGGACAGGGCTGAACACTGAAGCTTTCTTT. Translated, it gives CSASLIERTGLNTEAFF. The genes are TRBV20-1 and TRBJ1-1, with 8 bases lining up with TRBD1. J was trimmed by 0 bases and V by 3 bases; bases with no gene match: 12. The CDR3 contains 17 residues. Germline lookup yields CDR1 DFQATT and CDR2 SNEGSKA (reference sequence).

Comments on this clonotype: Being one base from a much bigger clone, this may be a read error. The V and J genes are TRBV20-1 and TRBJ2-7; 10 nucleotides line up with TRBD2. Germline V gene data show CDR1 as DFQATT and CDR2 as SNEGSKA (reference sequence). Trimming at V came to 1 base and at J to 7 bases, leaving 10 bases not matched to a gene. CDR3 length: 15 amino acids. In DNA form, the CDR3 reads TGCAGTGCTAGAGTTCTAGCGGGAGAGGTTCGGGAGCAGTACTTC. This gives the protein CSARVLAGEVREQYF.

This clonotype appeared many times. The chain carries TRBV20-1 and TRBJ1-1, with TRBD1 as a possible D gene (5 bases). V was cut by 6 bases and J by 4 bases, with 18 bases left in between. Germline loops: CDR1 DFQATT, CDR2 SNEGSKA (reference sequence). This CDR3 region has 14 residues. The CDR3 DNA follows: TGCAGTGCAACGGTGGGGCAATCAGGCACTGAAGCTTTCTTT. It codes for CSATVGQSGTEAFF.

This clonotype was detected ten times or more. The V gene is TRBV7-9, the J gene TRBJ1-6, with D maybe TRBD1 (6 bases). CDR3 size: 14 residues. CDR1 is SEHNR, CDR2 FQNEAQ, per germline (reference sequence). V lost 6 bases, J lost 12 bases, and 18 bases lay in between. CDR3 residues: CASSGLDSLRPLHF. Here the CDR3 DNA reads TGTGCCAGCAGTGGGCTGGACAGCTTGCGACCCCTCCACTTT. The variable domain in full, with the rest retrieved from reference TRBV7-9 and TRBJ1-6, is DTGVSQNPRHKITKRGQNVTFRCDPISEHNRLYWYRQTLGQGPEFLTYFQNEAQLEKSRLLSDRFSAERPKGSFSTLEIQRTEQGDSAMYLCASSGLDSLRPLHFGNGTRLTVT.

The genes are TRBV20-1 and TRBJ2-7; D is ambiguous. The germline gives CDR1 DFQATT, CDR2 SNEGSKA (reference sequence). The V end was cut by 3 bases, the J end by 0 bases, with 12 bases between. The CDR3 runs to 14 residues. The CDR3 DNA sequence: TGCAGTGCTAGGACGACTCTTAGCTCCTACGAGCAGTACTTC. This translates into CSARTTLSSYEQYF.

In this sample, this clonotype turned up a few times. A much more abundant neighbour one base away suggests this may be a read error. V and J are TRBV11-3 and TRBJ2-6; D gene unclear. CDR1 and CDR2 (germline): SGHNT, YENEEA. CDR3 length: 14 amino acids. V was cut by 8 bases and J by 0 bases, with 8 bases left in between. The CDR3 DNA reads TGTGCCAGCGGCCAGAGCTCTGGGGCCAACGTCCTGACTTTC. Residues: CASGQSSGANVLTF. Based on the CDR3 plus reference TRBV11-3 and TRBJ2-6, the full variable domain is EAGVVQSPRYKIIEKKQPVAFWCNPISGHNTLYWYLQNLGQGPELLIRYENEEAVDDSQLPKDRFSAERLKGVDSTLKIQPAELGDSAVYLCASGQSSGANVLTFGAGSRLTVL.

This clonotype was counted many times. This chain connects TRBV12-3 or TRBV12-4 to TRBJ1-2, with TRBD1 as a possible D gene (6 bases). The germline V and J ends were trimmed by 4 bases and 0 bases, with 9 bases remaining between them. This CDR3 comprises 14 residues. For the CDR3, the DNA is TGTGCCAGCAGTTCCCGGACAGCTAACTATGGCTACACCTTC. Translated, it gives CASSSRTANYGYTF.

This clonotype was found many times. V gene TRBV19 combines with J gene TRBJ2-4; maybe TRBD1 (6 bases). Germline CDR1 and CDR2: LNHDA and SQIVND (reference sequence). Trimming cost V 5 bases and J 2 bases, with 10 bases left between them. CDR3 size: 14 residues. CDR3 nucleotides: TGTGCCAGTAGTTCGGACAGCACCAAAAACATTCAGTACTTC. The encoded protein is CASSSDSTKNIQYF. The whole variable domain, remainder taken from reference TRBV19 and TRBJ2-4, is DGGITQSPKYLFRKEGQNVTLSCEQNLNHDAMYWYRQDPGQGLRLIYYSQIVNDFQKGDIAEGYSVSREKKESFPLTVTSAQKNPTAFYLCASSSDSTKNIQYFGAGTRLSVL.

The table lists this clonotype with many counts. The chain combines TRBV6-1 with TRBJ2-1, with 7 bases matching TRBD2. Per germline, CDR1 MNHNS and CDR2 SASEGT. The trim removed 5 bases at V and 8 bases at J, leaving 12 bases unmatched. This CDR3 region has 15 residues. The CDR3: CASSKRREMKYEQFF. CDR3 bases: TGTGCCAGCAGTAAACGGCGGGAGATGAAGTATGAGCAGTTCTTC.

This clonotype showed up many times. This chain joins TRBV10-3 and TRBJ2-1, with TRBD2 matching 13 bases. Germline V gene data show CDR1 as ENHRY and CDR2 as SYGVKD. The CDR3 has 19 amino acids. V shed 10 bases, J shed 0 bases, and the junction held 15 bases outside the gene matches. CDR3 loop: CASSLGTSGTRVSYNEQFF. The DNA for the CDR3 is TGTGCCAGCTCACTGGGGACTAGCGGGACCCGAGTCTCCTACAATGAGCAGTTCTTC.

This clonotype was counted at least ten times. The chain employs TRBV9 and TRBJ2-5; TRBD2 agrees at 7 bases. This CDR3 spans 17 amino acids. J lost 4 bases, V lost 4 bases, and 16 bases had no gene match. Germline V lookup: CDR1 SGDLS, CDR2 YYNGEE. The CDR3 DNA reads as TGTGCCAGCAGCACCCTCAAGGGACTAATGGACGGAGAGACCCAGTACTTC. The encoded protein is CASSTLKGLMDGETQYF.

The V call is TRBV5-1, the J call TRBJ2-2, with D uncertain. Germline V CDR1 and CDR2: SGHRS, YFSETQ. This CDR3 contains 15 residues. V was trimmed by 2 bases and J by 4 bases, leaving 12 bases between them. The CDR3 nucleotides are TGCGCCAGCAGCTTCCCGGAGTCGGGCACCGGGGAGCTGTTTTTT. Translated: CASSFPESGTGELFF.

The sample holds many counts of this clonotype. The chain combines TRBV5-1 with TRBJ2-5; a weak D match, TRBD1 (8 bases). Trimming cost V 4 bases and J 0 bases, with 19 bases left between them. Germline CDR1 is SGHRS and CDR2 is YFSETQ. This CDR3 comprises 17 residues. CDR3 protein: CASSAPHRGGYQETQYF. The CDR3 DNA is TGCGCCAGCAGCGCCCCCCACAGGGGGGGGTACCAAGAGACCCAGTACTTC.

This clonotype has a count of ten or more. The rearrangement joins TRBV24-1 to TRBJ2-7; the D is unclear. CDR1 is KGHDR and CDR2 is SFDVKD in the germline V gene. The CDR3 runs 13 residues. Deletions cut 5 bases from V and 5 bases from J, with 12 bases between. As DNA, the CDR3 is TGTGCCACCAGTGGCGGCAGGTTCCACGAGCAGTACGTC. This encodes CATSGGRFHEQYV.

The chain employs TRBV3-1 and TRBJ2-1; 7 bases match TRBD2. Trimming took 1 base from V and 2 from J; bases not matched to a gene: 2. This CDR3 is 15 amino acids long. Germline-derived CDR1 and CDR2 are LGHDT and YNNKEL (reference sequence). The chain's CDR3 is CASSQVRGAYNEQFF. The CDR3 nucleotides are TGTGCCAGCAGCCAAGTTCGGGGGGCCTACAATGAGCAGTTCTTC.

This clonotype was observed many times. This chain uses TRBV27 with TRBJ2-7; possibly TRBD1 or TRBD2 for D (6 bases each). Trimming removed 1 base at V and 4 bases at J, with 11 bases between. The CDR3 is 14 residues long. The V gene's germline CDR1 is MNHEY and CDR2 SMNVEV (reference sequence). CDR3 loop: CASSLLGAGYEQYF. CDR3 bases: TGTGCCAGCAGTTTATTGGGGGCGGGGTACGAGCAGTACTTC.

The sample holds a few counts of this clonotype. The chain has TRBV19 and TRBJ1-1, with no clear D. CDR1 and CDR2 (germline): LNHDA, SQIVND (reference sequence). CDR3 length: 13 residues. Trimming cost V 5 bases and J 2 bases, with 9 bases left between them. Here the CDR3 reads CASSSHINTEAFF. CDR3 sequence (DNA): TGTGCCAGTAGTTCACATATCAACACTGAAGCTTTCTTT.